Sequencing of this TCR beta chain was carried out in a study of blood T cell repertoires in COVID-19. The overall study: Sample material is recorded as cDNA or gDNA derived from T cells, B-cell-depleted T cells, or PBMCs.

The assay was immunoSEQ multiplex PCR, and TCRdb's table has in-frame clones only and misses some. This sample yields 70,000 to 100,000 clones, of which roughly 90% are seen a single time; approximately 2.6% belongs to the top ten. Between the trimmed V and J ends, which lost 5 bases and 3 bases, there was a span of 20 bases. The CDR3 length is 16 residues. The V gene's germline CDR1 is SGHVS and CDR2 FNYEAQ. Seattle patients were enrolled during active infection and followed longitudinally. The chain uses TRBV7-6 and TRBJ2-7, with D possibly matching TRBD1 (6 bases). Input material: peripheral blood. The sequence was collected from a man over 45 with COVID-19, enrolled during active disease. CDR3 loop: CASSPAQGPPLYEQYF. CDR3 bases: TGTGCCAGCAGCCCTGCCCAGGGGCCGCCACTCTACGAGCAGTACTTC.